This is a list of T cell receptor beta chains from one sample in a study of circulating and synovial CD4+ cells in juvenile arthritis. Only in-frame clones appear in the TCRdb table, and some are missing; sequencing was by immunoSEQ multiplex PCR. This table has around 30,000 clones, 90% to 95% appearing once. Specimen: CD4+ T cells from blood. The receptor set was obtained from a human donor with juvenile idiopathic arthritis. CDR3s include the opening cysteine and the closing phenylalanine or tryptophan. The D gene is left open where the match is weak. A clone size is listed for some rows: how often the clone was seen (once, few, many), or a class if it is expanded.

D gene	J gene	V gene	CDR3 length	clone size	CDR3 DNA	CDR3 protein
TRBD2	TRBJ2-7	TRBV6-5	16	NA	TGTGCCAGCAGTTACTCTCTACTAGCGGGGGGGCGCGAGCAGTACTTC	CASSYSLLAGGREQYF
TRBD2	TRBJ2-3	TRBV9	16	few	TGTGCCAGCAGCCCTAATTCGGGAGGGGGTGGAGATACGCAGTATTTT	CASSPNSGGGGDTQYF
NA	TRBJ2-1	TRBV7-8	16	NA	TGTGCCAGCAGCCCATACGGGAGCGGGTGGTACAATGAGCAGTTCTTC	CASSPYGSGWYNEQFF
NA	TRBJ1-2	TRBV14	13	NA	TGTGCCAGCAGCCACCGGACAGTCTATGGCTACACCTTC	CASSHRTVYGYTF
NA	TRBJ2-3	TRBV25-1	16	once	TGTGCCAGCAGTGAACGAGTTGGGGGGAGCACAGATACGCAGTATTTT	CASSERVGGSTDTQYF
TRBD1	TRBJ2-1	TRBV9	15	NA	TGTGCCAGCAGCGTACAGGGGGCGCGGAACAATGAGCAGTTCTTC	CASSVQGARNNEQFF
TRBD2	TRBJ2-1	TRBV19	17	NA	TGTGCCAGTAGTATCGGACTAGCGGGAGGACAGTACAATGAGCAGTTCTTC	CASSIGLAGGQYNEQFF
TRBD1	TRBJ1-4	TRBV6-5	14	NA	TGTGCCAGCAGTTTCGGGACAGGGAATGAAAAACTGTTTTTT	CASSFGTGNEKLFF
TRBD1	TRBJ1-4	TRBV28	15	NA	TGTGCCAGCCGAGAAGGGGGCCCGCCTAATGAAAAACTGTTTTTT	CASREGGPPNEKLFF
TRBD2	TRBJ2-7	TRBV6-6	15	NA	TGTGCCAGCGTGTTTGGGACTAGCGGGGGCCGGGAGCAGTACTTC	CASVFGTSGGREQYF
TRBD1	TRBJ1-3	TRBV6-7	15	NA	TGTGCCAGCAGTTACCGGACAGGGCCTGGAAACACCATATATTTT	CASSYRTGPGNTIYF
TRBD2	TRBJ2-7	TRBV7-9	14	NA	TGTGCCAGCAGCCGGACTAGCGGGAGAGGCGAGCAGTACTTC	CASSRTSGRGEQYF
TRBD1	TRBJ2-7	TRBV5-1	14	once	TGCGCCAGCAGCGCGACAGGGGTGAGAGACGAGCAGTACTTC	CASSATGVRDEQYF
TRBD2	TRBJ2-1	TRBV2	18	NA	TGTGCCAGCAGGGCCGGGACTAGCGGGGGGGCTGGAGGCAATGAGCAGTTCTTC	CASRAGTSGGAGGNEQFF
NA	TRBJ2-6	TRBV28	14	few	TGTGCCAGCAGTTTCAGGGCTGGGGCCAACGTCCTGACTTTC	CASSFRAGANVLTF
TRBD1	TRBJ1-6	TRBV6-6	14	once	TGTGCCAGCAGTTTCACAGGGGCAGATTCACCCCTCCACTTT	CASSFTGADSPLHF